The present TCR beta chain was sequenced within a study of T cell responses to AZD1222 COVID-19 vaccine. General observations from the study: Regions 160-218 and 743-854 held dominance among vaccine-associated CD4 TCRs, which spanned spike. Repertoire samples came only from after the peak T cell response. With two AZD1222 doses given, Spike-specific TCR breadth and depth both rose.

Concerning this clone itself: Its antigen remains unidentified.

Libraries were prepared by immunoSEQ multiplex PCR; TCRdb keeps only in-frame clonotypes and omits some of them. The repertoire has about 130,000 clones, roughly 93% of them found once; the top ten carry approximately 7%. Pooled together were second doses at about 4 or about 12 weeks. The specimen comprised peripheral blood, sampled 28 days after the second AZD1222 dose. This receptor was taken from an adult who received the AZD1222 COVID-19 vaccine.

For the CDR3, the DNA is TGTGCCAGCGGAGCAGGGTTCTTCCCTAATCAGCCCCAGCATTTT. Translation gives CASGAGFFPNQPQHF. The chain has TRBV6-5 and TRBJ1-5, with D possibly matching TRBD1 (5 bases). From germline, CDR1 is MNHEY and CDR2 SVGAGI. V lost 8 bases and J 4 bases, leaving 18 bases between the germline ends. The CDR3 spans 15 residues.